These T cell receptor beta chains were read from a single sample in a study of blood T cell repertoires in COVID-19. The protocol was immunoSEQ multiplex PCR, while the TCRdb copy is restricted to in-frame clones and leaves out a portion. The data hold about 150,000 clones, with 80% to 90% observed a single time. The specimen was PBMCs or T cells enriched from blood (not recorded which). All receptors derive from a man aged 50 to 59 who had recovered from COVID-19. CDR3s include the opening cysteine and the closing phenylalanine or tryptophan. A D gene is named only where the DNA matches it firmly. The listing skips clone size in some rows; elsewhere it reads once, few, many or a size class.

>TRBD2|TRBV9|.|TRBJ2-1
TGTGCCAGCAGCGTAGGACTAGCGGCAATCAATGAGCAGTTCTTC
CASSVGLAAINEQFF
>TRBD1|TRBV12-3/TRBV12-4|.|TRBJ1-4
TGTGCCACCGCCGACAGGGCGGTCGAAAAACTGTTTTTT
CATADRAVEKLFF
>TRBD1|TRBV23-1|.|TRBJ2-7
TGCGCCAGCAGTCAAAGGACAGGCCTATCCTACGAGCAGTACTTC
CASSQRTGLSYEQYF
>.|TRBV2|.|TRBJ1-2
TGTGCCAGCAGACTGGGGGGAGGCTACACCTTC
CASRLGGGYTF
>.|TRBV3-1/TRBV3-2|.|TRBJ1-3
TGTGCCAGCAGTCTGACAGACTCTGGAAACACCATATATTTT
CASSLTDSGNTIYF
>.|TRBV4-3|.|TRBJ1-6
TGCGCCAGCAGCCAAGTTGGAGGGGACGCCAAGTGGCCCCTCCACTTT
CASSQVGGDAKWPLHF
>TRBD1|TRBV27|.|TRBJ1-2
TGTGCCAGCAGTTCGCCGGGACAGGGGTTCTATGGCTACACCTTC
CASSSPGQGFYGYTF
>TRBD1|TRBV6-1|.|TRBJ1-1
TGTGCCAGCAGTGAAGCCCCAGGGGGGAGTGAAGCTTTCTTT
CASSEAPGGSEAFF
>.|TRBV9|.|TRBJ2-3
TGTGCCAGCAGCCCCATGGATATCGGGTCCTTGACAGATACGCAGTATTTT
CASSPMDIGSLTDTQYF
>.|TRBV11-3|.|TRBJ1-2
TGTGCCAGCAGCCCCCGGGGGTTTGGCTACACCTTC
CASSPRGFGYTF
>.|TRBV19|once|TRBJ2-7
TGTGCCAGTAGTATTACGGCAGGGGAAGTCCACGAGCAGTACTTC
CASSITAGEVHEQYF
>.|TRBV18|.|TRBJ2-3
TGTGCCAGCTCACCTTACAGAAGCACAGATACGCAGTATTTT
CASSPYRSTDTQYF
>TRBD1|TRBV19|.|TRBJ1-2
TGTGCCACTCTTAAACAGGGGGCGAGATCTGGTGGCTACACCTTC
CATLKQGARSGGYTF
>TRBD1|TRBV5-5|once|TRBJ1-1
TGTGCCAGCAGCCCAGGACAGGGACGGACTGAAGCTTTCTTT
CASSPGQGRTEAFF
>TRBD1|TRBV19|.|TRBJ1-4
TGTGCCAGTAGTCGGACAGGCTACAACCCCGCAACTAATGAAAAACTGTTTTTT
CASSRTGYNPATNEKLFF
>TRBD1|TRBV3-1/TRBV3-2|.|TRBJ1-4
TGTGCCAGCAGCCAAGTCGGAGAGGGGGCGGGTAATGAAAAACTGTTTTTT
CASSQVGEGAGNEKLFF
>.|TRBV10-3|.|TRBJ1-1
TGTGCCATCAGTGAGTCGGGGCGGATTCGCACTGAAGCTTTCTTT
CAISESGRIRTEAFF
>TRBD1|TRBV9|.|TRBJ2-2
TGTGCCAGCAGCGCAGAACAGGGGGCCGGCACCGGGGAGCTGTTTTTT
CASSAEQGAGTGELFF
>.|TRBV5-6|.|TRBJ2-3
TGTGCCAGCAGCTTAGGTAGACAGTCACCTAGCACAGATACGCAGTATTTT
CASSLGRQSPSTDTQYF
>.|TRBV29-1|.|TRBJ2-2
TGCAGCGGAAGACAGACCACCGGGGAGCTGTTTTTT
CSGRQTTGELFF
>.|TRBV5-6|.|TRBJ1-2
TGTGCCAGCAGGCCGACAGGCGCGAACTATGGCTACACCTTC
CASRPTGANYGYTF
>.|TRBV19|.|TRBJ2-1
TGTGCCAGTAGTATAACGGGGGGCACAAACTACAATGAGCAGTTCTTC
CASSITGGTNYNEQFF
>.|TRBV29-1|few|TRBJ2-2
TGCAGCGTTGAAAGCCCCAGGGTCAGCGGGGAGCTGTTTTTT
CSVESPRVSGELFF
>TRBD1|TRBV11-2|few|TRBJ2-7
TGTGCCAGCAGCCGGAGACTTGACAGGGTAGTCTCCTACGAGCAGTACTTC
CASSRRLDRVVSYEQYF
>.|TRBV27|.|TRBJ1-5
TGTGCCAGCAGTCCAGGACAGTGGCAGCCCCAGCATTTT
CASSPGQWQPQHF
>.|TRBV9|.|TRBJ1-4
TGTGCCAGCAGCGCCGACATCAGCGGGGAAAAACTGTTTTTT
CASSADISGEKLFF
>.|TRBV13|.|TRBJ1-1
TGTGCCAGCAGCTTACGAGGTCTTGAAGCTTTCTTT
CASSLRGLEAFF
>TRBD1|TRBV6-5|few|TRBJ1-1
TGTGCCAGCAGTTACTCGACAGGGGGAAGGACTTTCTTT
CASSYSTGGRTFF
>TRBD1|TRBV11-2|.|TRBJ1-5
TGTGCCAGCAGCTTAGGGGGACAGCCCAATCAGCCCCAGCATTTT
CASSLGGQPNQPQHF